This TCR beta chain came from a study of cytomegalovirus exposure and HLA in healthy donors. Overall study findings and caveats: When a later analysis was performed, an Asian-associated ancestry cluster reportedly had fewer N-insertions than the roughly 640-donor mean. TCR beta chains numbering some 160 were designated cytomegalovirus-associated. The records held CMV serostatus as the only immune exposure information.

Germline V gene lookup returns CDR1 MNHNY and CDR2 SVGAGI (reference sequence). This CDR3 contains 14 residues. V was clipped by 6 bases and J by 9 bases; unmatched bases: 8. With respect to this clone: Its antigen is not identified.

Nominally healthy donors were sampled, though unrecorded immune exposures were likely. PCR primers comprised 60 Vbeta and 13 Jbeta primers. Sequencing used immunoSEQ multiplex PCR; TCRdb keeps in-frame clones, though not all of them. The sample records 120,000 or so clones, around 83% being singletons. This sequence joins TRBV6-6 and TRBJ2-1; 10 bases are shared with TRBD2. Sequencing input: PBMCs. This clonotype was obtained from a human donor in good health. CDR3 sequence (DNA): TGTGCCAGCAGGAGCGGGGGGGCAGTTAGTGAGCAGTTCTTC. Translated: CASRSGGAVSEQFF.